What follows are 8 T cell receptor beta chains derived from one specimen sequenced in a study of CXCR3-negative and CXCR3-positive naive CD8 T cells. No antigens are known for them. Whole-study results and caveats: CXCR3-positive naive cells carried more hydrophobic TRB CDR3s than CXCR3-negative ones.

The libraries of TRB cDNA were prepared using 5' RACE with UMI labels. After re-calling the 5' RACE reads, TCRdb lists one entry per CDR3 protein, DNA absent. The repertoire table contains approximately 96,000 distinct CDR3 sequences. The sequenced material came from naive CXCR3+ CD8+ T cells from blood. Subset denoted: CD45RO-CCR7+CD27+CD95- naive CD8+ T cells expressing CXCR3 (TNR3+). The receptors here all came from a human donor in good health. Some clones in this sample may be carry-over from other donors' samples.

The chain is built from TRBV7-3 and TRBJ2-3; TCRdb reports TRBD2, a call that lacks DNA to check it against. The germline V gene encodes CDR1 SGHTA and CDR2 FQGTGA. The CDR3 contains 17 residues. The CDR3 loop is CASSLKVLAGGTDTQYF.

The chain combines TRBV29-1 with TRBJ2-1. Looked up from germline, CDR1 is SQVTM and CDR2 is ANQGSEA. The CDR3 is 12 amino acids. The CDR3 loop is CSVEDLANEQFF.

The chain has TRBV29-1 and TRBJ2-7; checking the TCRdb D call of TRBD2 is not possible without DNA. The CDR3 loop spans 14 amino acids. Germline CDR1 is SQVTM and CDR2 is ANQGSEA. The CDR3 is CSVFAGGRTYEQYF.

The rearrangement uses TRBV20-1 and TRBJ2-1; the TCRdb D gene call, TRBD2, has no DNA to confirm it. The V gene's germline CDR1 is DFQATT and CDR2 SNEGSKA (reference sequence). The CDR3 sequence is 15 residues long. The CDR3 region is CSAADTGGAYNEQFF.

V gene TRBV6-1 combines with J gene TRBJ2-3; absent DNA, TCRdb's TRBD2 call cannot be checked. Germline assignment: CDR1 MNHNS and CDR2 SASEGT. This CDR3 region has 17 residues. This chain's CDR3 is CASSEAPWLAGTDTQYF.

The V call is TRBV29-1, the J call TRBJ1-1. The CDR3 has 12 amino acids. Germline values: CDR1 SQVTM, CDR2 ANQGSEA. This CDR3 reads CSVDSGNTEAFF.

CDR3 loop: CASSLGQHLYYGYTF. The chain couples TRBV7-9 to TRBJ1-2; TCRdb indicates TRBD1, and absent DNA this call remains unverified. The CDR3 consists of 15 residues. Germline V CDR1 and CDR2: SEHNR, FQNEAQ (reference sequence).

This rearrangement joins TRBV7-3 to TRBJ2-3; the TRBD2 assignment by TCRdb is unverifiable without DNA. The CDR3 spans 15 residues. Germline V gene sequence: CDR1 SGHTA, CDR2 FQGTGA. Here the CDR3 reads CASSFLAGWGDTQYF.